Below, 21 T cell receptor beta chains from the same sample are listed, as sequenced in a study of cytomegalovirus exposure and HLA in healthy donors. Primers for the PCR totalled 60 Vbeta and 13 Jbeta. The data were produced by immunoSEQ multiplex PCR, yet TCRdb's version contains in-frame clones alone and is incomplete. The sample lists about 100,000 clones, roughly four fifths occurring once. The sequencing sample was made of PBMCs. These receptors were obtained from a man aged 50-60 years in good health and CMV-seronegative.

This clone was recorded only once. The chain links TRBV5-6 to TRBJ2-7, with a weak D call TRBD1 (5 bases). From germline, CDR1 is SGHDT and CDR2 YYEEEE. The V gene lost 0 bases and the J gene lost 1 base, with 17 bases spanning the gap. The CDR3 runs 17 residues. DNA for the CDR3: TGTGCCAGCAGCTTGGACAGGTCTGAAAGGCTTTCCTACGAGCAGTACTTC. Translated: CASSLDRSERLSYEQYF.

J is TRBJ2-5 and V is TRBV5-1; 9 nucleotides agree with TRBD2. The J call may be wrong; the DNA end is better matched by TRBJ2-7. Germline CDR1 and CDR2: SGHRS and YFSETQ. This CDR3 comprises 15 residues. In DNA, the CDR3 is TGCGCCAGCAGCGAAGGGACTAGCAAATCCTACGAGCAGTACTTC. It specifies CASSEGTSKSYEQYF.

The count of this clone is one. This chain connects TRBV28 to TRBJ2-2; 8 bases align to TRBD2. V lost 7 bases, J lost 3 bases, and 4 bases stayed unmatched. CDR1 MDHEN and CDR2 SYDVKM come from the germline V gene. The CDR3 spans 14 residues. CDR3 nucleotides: TGTGCCAGCATCCCGGGAGGGCACACCGGGGAGCTGTTTTTT. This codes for CASIPGGHTGELFF.

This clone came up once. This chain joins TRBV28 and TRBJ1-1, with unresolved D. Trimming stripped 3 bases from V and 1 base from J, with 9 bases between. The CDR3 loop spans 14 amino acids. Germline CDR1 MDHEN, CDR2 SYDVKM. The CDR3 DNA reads TGTGCCAGCAGTTTGGCGGGAGAGAACACTGAAGCTTTCTTT. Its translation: CASSLAGENTEAFF.

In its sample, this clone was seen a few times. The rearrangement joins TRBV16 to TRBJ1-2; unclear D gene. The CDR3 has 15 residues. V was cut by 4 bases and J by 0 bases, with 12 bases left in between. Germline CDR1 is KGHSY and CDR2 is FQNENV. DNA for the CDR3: TGTGCCAGCAGCCGAGGAGCGGGAACTAACTATGGCTACACCTTC. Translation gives CASSRGAGTNYGYTF.

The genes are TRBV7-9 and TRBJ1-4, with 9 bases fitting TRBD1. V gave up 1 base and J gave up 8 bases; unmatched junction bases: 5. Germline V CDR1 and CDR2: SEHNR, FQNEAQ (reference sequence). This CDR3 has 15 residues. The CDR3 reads CASSLGGQGEEKLFF. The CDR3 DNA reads TGTGCCAGCAGCTTAGGGGGACAGGGCGAAGAAAAACTGTTTTTT. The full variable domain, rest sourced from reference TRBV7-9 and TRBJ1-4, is DTGVSQNPRHKITKRGQNVTFRCDPISEHNRLYWYRQTLGQGPEFLTYFQNEAQLEKSRLLSDRFSAERPKGSFSTLEIQRTEQGDSAMYLCASSLGGQGEEKLFFGSGTQLSVL.

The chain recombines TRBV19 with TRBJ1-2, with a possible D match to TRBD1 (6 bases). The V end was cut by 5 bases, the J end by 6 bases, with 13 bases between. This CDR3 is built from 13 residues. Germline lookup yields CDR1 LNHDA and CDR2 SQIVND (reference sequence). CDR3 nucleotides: TGTGCCAGTAGTTCAGGACAGTGGAATGGCTACACCTTC. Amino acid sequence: CASSSGQWNGYTF. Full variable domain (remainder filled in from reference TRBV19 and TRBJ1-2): DGGITQSPKYLFRKEGQNVTLSCEQNLNHDAMYWYRQDPGQGLRLIYYSQIVNDFQKGDIAEGYSVSREKKESFPLTVTSAQKNPTAFYLCASSSGQWNGYTFGSGTRLTVV.

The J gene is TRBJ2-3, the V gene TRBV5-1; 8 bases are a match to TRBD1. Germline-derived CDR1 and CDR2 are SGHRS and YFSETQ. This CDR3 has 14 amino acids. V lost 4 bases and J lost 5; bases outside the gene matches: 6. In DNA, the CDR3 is TGCGCCAGCAGCCCAACAGGGGGAAGAGATACGCAGTATTTT. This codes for CASSPTGGRDTQYF.

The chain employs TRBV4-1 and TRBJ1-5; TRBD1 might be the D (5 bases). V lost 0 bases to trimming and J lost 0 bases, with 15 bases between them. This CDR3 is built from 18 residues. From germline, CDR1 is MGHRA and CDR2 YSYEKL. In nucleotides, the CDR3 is TGCGCCAGCAGCCAAGATAAAAGGGGATCCCTTAGCAATCAGCCCCAGCATTTT. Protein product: CASSQDKRGSLSNQPQHF.

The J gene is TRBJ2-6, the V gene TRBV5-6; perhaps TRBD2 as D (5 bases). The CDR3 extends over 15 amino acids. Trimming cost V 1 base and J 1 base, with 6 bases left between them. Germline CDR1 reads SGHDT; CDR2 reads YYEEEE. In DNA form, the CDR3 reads TGTGCCAGCAGCTTGAGGAGGTCTGGGGCCAACGTCCTGACTTTC. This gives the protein CASSLRRSGANVLTF.

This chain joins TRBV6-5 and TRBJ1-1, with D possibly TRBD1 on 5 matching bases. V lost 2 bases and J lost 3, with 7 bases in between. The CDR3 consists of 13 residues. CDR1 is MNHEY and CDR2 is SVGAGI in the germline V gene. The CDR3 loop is CASSYTGDTEAFF. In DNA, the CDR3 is TGTGCCAGCAGTTACACGGGGGACACTGAAGCTTTCTTT.

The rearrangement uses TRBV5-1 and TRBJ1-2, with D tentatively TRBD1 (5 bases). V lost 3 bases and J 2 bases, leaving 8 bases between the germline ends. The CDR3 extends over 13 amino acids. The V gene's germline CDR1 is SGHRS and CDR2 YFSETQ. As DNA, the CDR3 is TGCGCCAGCAGCTCCGACAGCAACTATGGCTACACCTTC. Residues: CASSSDSNYGYTF.

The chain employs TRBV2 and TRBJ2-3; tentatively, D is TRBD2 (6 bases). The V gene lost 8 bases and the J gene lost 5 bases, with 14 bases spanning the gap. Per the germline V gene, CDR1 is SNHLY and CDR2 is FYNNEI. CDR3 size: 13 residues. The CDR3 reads CASGAGRRDTQYF. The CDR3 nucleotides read TGTGCCAGCGGGGCTGGGAGGAGAGATACGCAGTATTTT.

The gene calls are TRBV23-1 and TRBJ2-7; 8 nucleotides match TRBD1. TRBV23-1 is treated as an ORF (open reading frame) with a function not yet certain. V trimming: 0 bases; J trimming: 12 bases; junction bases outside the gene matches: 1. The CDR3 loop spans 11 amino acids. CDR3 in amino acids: CASSQSGTGYF. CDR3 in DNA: TGCGCCAGCAGTCAATCGGGGACAGGGTACTTC.

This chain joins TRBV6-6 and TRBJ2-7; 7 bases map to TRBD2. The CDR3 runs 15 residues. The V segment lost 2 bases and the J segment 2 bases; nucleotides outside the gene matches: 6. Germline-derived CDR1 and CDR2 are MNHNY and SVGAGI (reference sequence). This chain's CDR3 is CASSYLGTTTYEQYF. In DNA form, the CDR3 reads TGTGCCAGCAGTTACCTCGGGACTACAACCTACGAGCAGTACTTC.

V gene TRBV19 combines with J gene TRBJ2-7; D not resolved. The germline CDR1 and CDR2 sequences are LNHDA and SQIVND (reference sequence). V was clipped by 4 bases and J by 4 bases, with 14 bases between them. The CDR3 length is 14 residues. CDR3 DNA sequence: TGTGCCAGTAGTAAAGTCGTAGGAGCTTACGAGCAGTACTTC. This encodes CASSKVVGAYEQYF. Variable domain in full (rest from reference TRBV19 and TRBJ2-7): DGGITQSPKYLFRKEGQNVTLSCEQNLNHDAMYWYRQDPGQGLRLIYYSQIVNDFQKGDIAEGYSVSREKKESFPLTVTSAQKNPTAFYLCASSKVVGAYEQYFGPGTRLTVT.

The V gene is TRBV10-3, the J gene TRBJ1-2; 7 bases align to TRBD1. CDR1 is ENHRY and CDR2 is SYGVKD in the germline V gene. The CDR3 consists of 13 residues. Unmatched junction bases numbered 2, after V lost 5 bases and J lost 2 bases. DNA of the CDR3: TGTGCCATCAGTACGACAGGGAACTATGGCTACACCTTC. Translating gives CAISTTGNYGYTF.

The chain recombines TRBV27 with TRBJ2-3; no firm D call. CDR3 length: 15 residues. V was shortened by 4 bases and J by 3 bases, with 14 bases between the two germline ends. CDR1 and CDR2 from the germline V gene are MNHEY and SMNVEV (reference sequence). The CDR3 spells CASSYSPFLTDTQYF. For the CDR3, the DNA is TGTGCCAGCAGTTACTCTCCATTTTTAACAGATACGCAGTATTTT.

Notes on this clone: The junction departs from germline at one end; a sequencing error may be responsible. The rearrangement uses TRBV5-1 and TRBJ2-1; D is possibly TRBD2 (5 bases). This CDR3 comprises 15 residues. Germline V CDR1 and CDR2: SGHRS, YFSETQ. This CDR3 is CAGSLSGFSYNEQFF. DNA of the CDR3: TGCGCCGGCAGCCTCAGCGGTTTCTCCTACAATGAGCAGTTCTTC.

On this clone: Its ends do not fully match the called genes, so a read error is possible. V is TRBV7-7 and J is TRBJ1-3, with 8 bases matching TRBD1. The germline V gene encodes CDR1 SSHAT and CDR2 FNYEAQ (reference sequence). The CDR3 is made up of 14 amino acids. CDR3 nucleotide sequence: TGTGCTAGCAGCCAGGGGGCGGCTGGAAACACCATATATTTT. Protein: CASSQGAAGNTIYF.

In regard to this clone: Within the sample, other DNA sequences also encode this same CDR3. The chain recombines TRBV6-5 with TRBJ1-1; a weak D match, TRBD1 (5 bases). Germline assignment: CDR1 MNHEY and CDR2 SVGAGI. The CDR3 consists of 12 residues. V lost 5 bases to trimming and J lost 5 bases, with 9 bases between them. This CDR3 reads CASSRGGTEAFF. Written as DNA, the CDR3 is TGTGCCAGCAGTCGCGGGGGGACTGAAGCTTTCTTT.